Each of the 20 T cell receptor beta chains below was sequenced from the same sample in a study of cytomegalovirus exposure and HLA in healthy donors (dated by TCRdb to between 2016 and 2019). The method was the immunoSEQ multiplex PCR assay. For the multiplex PCR, a mixture combining 60 forward primers for TCR Vbeta segments and 13 reverse primers for TCR Jbeta segments was used. Entries here come from immuneACCESS through TCRdb and include only in-frame sequences with V and J called. Some clones fail to appear in such tables; in the studies checked, an unresolved V gene covers under half of the shortfall, and the cause of the remainder is unknown. Recorded for this sample are under 95,000 clones; about 8% of them occurred a single time. 2.3% of the sample lies in the top ten. The sample taken for sequencing was PBMCs. The receptor source for this set is a man between 45 and 60 years old in good health and CMV-seronegative.

The rearrangement links TRBV11-2 to TRBJ2-1; 15 bases are a match to TRBD2. Trimming at V came to 5 bases and at J to 15 bases, leaving 11 bases not matched to a gene. The CDR3 is 15 residues long. CDR1 and CDR2 from the germline V gene are SGHAT and FQNNGV. The CDR3 DNA reads TGTGCCAGCAGCAGCTCCGGGACTAGCGGGAGGAGCCTGTTCTTC. This gives the protein CASSSSGTSGRSLFF.

The V call is TRBV29-1, the J call TRBJ2-1; 7 bases line up with TRBD2. This CDR3 has 14 residues. Germline assignment: CDR1 SQVTM and CDR2 ANQGSEA. The junction had 4 bases not matched to a gene; V was cut back by 4 bases and J by 1 base. CDR3 in DNA: TGCAGCGTTGGGAGCGGGATATCCTACAATGAGCAGTTCTTC. It encodes CSVGSGISYNEQFF.

This clone has more than one count but fewer than ten. The J gene is TRBJ1-1, the V gene TRBV12-5, with a weak D call TRBD1 (5 bases). Germline V gene data show CDR1 as LGHNT and CDR2 as FRNRAP. This CDR3 region has 13 residues. Trimming pared 2 bases from V and 1 base from J, leaving 5 bases between. CDR3 bases: TGTGCTAGTGGTTTGACAGGGAACACTGAAGCTTTCTTT. It translates to CASGLTGNTEAFF.

This chain joins TRBV6-6 and TRBJ2-7; weak D call: TRBD2 (6 bases). Germline V lookup: CDR1 MNHNY, CDR2 SVGAGI (reference sequence). This CDR3 has 13 amino acids. V was pared by 2 bases and J by 3 bases, with 8 bases between. For the CDR3, the DNA is TGTGCCAGCAGTTACGGAGGGAACTACGAGCAGTACTTC. Its protein is CASSYGGNYEQYF.

This clone turned up a few times. The rearrangement uses TRBV14 and TRBJ2-7; D unresolved. The CDR3 has 13 amino acids. Per germline, CDR1 SGHDN and CDR2 FVKESK. V shed 3 bases and J shed 3 bases, with 9 bases lying between them. This chain's CDR3 is CASSQLSLYEQYF. The CDR3 nucleotides read TGTGCCAGCAGCCAGCTATCACTCTACGAGCAGTACTTC.

This clone has only a few counts. The rearrangement uses TRBV6-1 and TRBJ2-3; the match to TRBD2 covers 7 bases. Germline-derived CDR1 and CDR2 are MNHNS and SASEGT. Unmatched junction bases numbered 2, after V lost 6 bases and J lost 5 bases. This CDR3 contains 12 residues. The CDR3 bases are TGTGCCAGCAGACTAGCGTTAGATACGCAGTATTTT. Residues: CASRLALDTQYF.

This clone was recorded a few times. The chain carries TRBV7-8 and TRBJ2-7; D might be TRBD1 (6 bases). The CDR3 extends over 15 amino acids. With 5 bases removed from V and 4 bases from J, the gap between germline ends came to 18 bases. Germline CDR1 is SGHVS and CDR2 is FQNEAQ. In nucleotides, the CDR3 is TGTGCCAGCAGCCCGAGAGGGGGTTGGGGGTACGAGCAGTACTTC. It is translated as CASSPRGGWGYEQYF. Full variable domain (remainder filled in from reference TRBV7-8 and TRBJ2-7): GAGVSQSPRYKVAKRGQDVALRCDPISGHVSLFWYQQALGQGPEFLTYFQNEAQLDKSGLPSDRFFAERPEGSVSTLKIQRTQQEDSAVYLCASSPRGGWGYEQYFGPGTRLTVT.

The V call is TRBV5-1, the J call TRBJ1-1; the match to TRBD1 covers 9 bases. Germline V gene lookup returns CDR1 SGHRS and CDR2 YFSETQ. J was trimmed by 1 base and V by 4 bases; bases with no gene match: 5. This CDR3 is built from 15 residues. CDR3 coding DNA: TGCGCCAGCAGCAAAGTACAGGGGGCGAACACTGAAGCTTTCTTT. Residues: CASSKVQGANTEAFF. Supplemented by reference TRBV5-1 and TRBJ1-1, the full variable domain reads KAGVTQTPRYLIKTRGQQVTLSCSPISGHRSVSWYQQTPGQGLQFLFEYFSETQRNKGNFPGRFSGRQFSNSRSEMNVSTLELGDSALYLCASSKVQGANTEAFFGQGTRLTVV.

The chain recombines TRBV5-1 with TRBJ2-2; D unresolved. CDR1 and CDR2 (germline): SGHRS, YFSETQ. This CDR3 comprises 16 residues. Trimming pared 0 bases from V and 1 base from J, leaving 10 bases between. The CDR3 bases are TGCGCCAGCAGCTTGGTGTTAGTCGGGAACACCGGGGAGCTGTTTTTT. It yields the protein CASSLVLVGNTGELFF.

In this sample, this clone turned up a few times. The chain employs TRBV28 and TRBJ1-2, with 7 bases matching TRBD1. CDR1 and CDR2 from the germline V gene are MDHEN and SYDVKM. V was clipped by 2 bases and J by 5 bases; unmatched bases: 2. This CDR3 is 13 amino acids long. The CDR3: CASSLGDSYGYTF. The CDR3 DNA is TGTGCCAGCAGTTTAGGGGACAGTTATGGCTACACCTTC.

V is TRBV5-4 and J is TRBJ2-6; D is uncertain. The CDR3 runs to 15 residues. The V gene's germline CDR1 is SGHNT and CDR2 YYREEE (reference sequence). V was pared by 4 bases and J by 0 bases, with 8 bases between. The DNA of the CDR3 is TGTGCCAGCAGCCAACAGTCCTCTGGGGCCAACGTCCTGACTTTC. Protein: CASSQQSSGANVLTF.

This clone was picked up a small number of times. The chain recombines TRBV28 with TRBJ2-7; 8 nucleotides align to TRBD1. The CDR3 extends over 13 amino acids. V shed 6 bases and J 3 bases; nucleotides not matched to a gene: 4. The germline gives CDR1 MDHEN, CDR2 SYDVKM. The CDR3 DNA reads as TGTGCCAGCAGGACCGGGACAGGCTACGAGCAGTACTTC. This codes for CASRTGTGYEQYF. Looking up the rest from reference TRBV28 and TRBJ2-7 gives the full variable domain: DVKVTQSSRYLVKRTGEKVFLECVQDMDHENMFWYRQDPGLGLRLIYFSYDVKMKEKGDIPEGYSVSREKKERFSLILESASTNQTSMYLCASRTGTGYEQYFGPGTRLTVT.

This chain uses TRBV5-1 with TRBJ2-1; TRBD2 aligns across 10 bases. CDR1 SGHRS and CDR2 YFSETQ come from the germline V gene. The CDR3 runs to 13 residues. V shed 4 bases and J 7 bases; nucleotides not matched to a gene: 2. The CDR3 DNA follows: TGCGCCAGCAGCATGGGACTAGCGAATGAGCAGTTCTTC. It yields the protein CASSMGLANEQFF.

This chain connects TRBV7-9 to TRBJ2-3, with TRBD1 matching over 7 bases. This CDR3 is built from 14 residues. Germline-derived CDR1 and CDR2 are SEHNR and FQNEAQ (reference sequence). Trimming cost V 1 base and J 4 bases; bases outside gene matches: 2. The CDR3 sequence: CASSLVGGPDTQYF. In nucleotides, the CDR3 is TGTGCCAGCAGCTTAGTAGGGGGCCCAGATACGCAGTATTTT.

The J gene is TRBJ2-7, the V gene TRBV5-1; D gene ambiguous. V lost 3 bases to trimming and J lost 7 bases, with 20 bases between them. Germline V lookup: CDR1 SGHRS, CDR2 YFSETQ. The CDR3 is made up of 15 amino acids. The CDR3 nucleotides are TGCGCCAGCAGCTCTTCACCGGGTCCAGAAACAGAGCAGTACTTC. Protein: CASSSSPGPETEQYF. Combining the CDR3 with reference TRBV5-1 and TRBJ2-7 gives the whole variable domain KAGVTQTPRYLIKTRGQQVTLSCSPISGHRSVSWYQQTPGQGLQFLFEYFSETQRNKGNFPGRFSGRQFSNSRSEMNVSTLELGDSALYLCASSSSPGPETEQYFGPGTRLTVT.

The genes are TRBV28 and TRBJ1-4; maybe TRBD1 (6 bases). The V gene lost 3 bases and the J gene lost 4 bases, with 15 bases spanning the gap. The germline V gene has CDR1 MDHEN and CDR2 SYDVKM. This CDR3 has 16 residues. The CDR3, as DNA: TGTGCCAGCAGTTTCCCGACAGGCCTGATTAATGAAAAACTGTTTTTT. This translates into CASSFPTGLINEKLFF.

The chain has TRBV6-6 and TRBJ2-5; tentative D call: TRBD1 (6 bases). The DNA end is a closer match to TRBJ2-7, so the J assignment may be wrong. This CDR3 comprises 13 residues. CDR1 and CDR2 from the germline V gene are MNHNY and SVGAGI (reference sequence). In nucleotides, the CDR3 is TGTGCCAGCAGTTACTCAAGGGGGAACGAGCAGTACTTC. It translates to CASSYSRGNEQYF.

The CDR3 reads CASKDSLALGIQYF. The CDR3 region has the DNA TGTGCCAGTAAGGACAGTTTAGCCTTGGGCATTCAGTACTTC. The chain employs TRBV19 and TRBJ2-4, with D perhaps matching TRBD1 (6 bases). The CDR3 sequence is 14 residues long. V was clipped by 7 bases and J by 9 bases, with 19 bases between them. Germline CDR1 and CDR2: LNHDA and SQIVND (reference sequence).

This clone was detected only a few times. The chain recombines TRBV7-3 with TRBJ2-2; tentatively, D is TRBD1 (5 bases). The V and J ends lost 1 base and 1 base respectively, with 10 bases between them. Germline V gene sequence: CDR1 SGHTA, CDR2 FQGTGA. CDR3 length: 16 amino acids. DNA for the CDR3: TGTGCCAGCAGCTTAATGGGGCCGGGGAACACCGGGGAGCTGTTTTTT. This codes for CASSLMGPGNTGELFF.

The chain is built from TRBV5-1 and TRBJ1-4, with 9 bases lining up with TRBD1. Germline V gene data show CDR1 as SGHRS and CDR2 as YFSETQ. The CDR3 sequence is 15 residues long. J was trimmed by 7 bases and V by 4 bases; bases with no gene match: 8. DNA for the CDR3: TGCGCCAGCAGCCGTAACAGGGGGCACAGTGAAAAACTGTTTTTT. The encoded protein is CASSRNRGHSEKLFF. Based on the CDR3 plus reference TRBV5-1 and TRBJ1-4, the full variable domain is KAGVTQTPRYLIKTRGQQVTLSCSPISGHRSVSWYQQTPGQGLQFLFEYFSETQRNKGNFPGRFSGRQFSNSRSEMNVSTLELGDSALYLCASSRNRGHSEKLFFGSGTQLSVL.